The 10 T cell receptor beta chains below come from one sample, sequenced in a study of blood T cell repertoires in COVID-19. Data came from immunoSEQ multiplex PCR; TCRdb stores just in-frame clones and leaves some out. The repertoire consists of fewer than 500,000 clones, with roughly 88% occurring once and the leading ten covering around 0.91%. Material: PBMCs or T cells enriched from blood (not recorded which). Receptors were obtained from a woman under 40 with acute COVID-19.

The J gene is TRBJ2-1, the V gene TRBV12-5; the match to TRBD1 covers 12 bases. CDR3 length: 17 residues. The V gene's germline CDR1 is LGHNT and CDR2 FRNRAP. The ends lost 5 bases at V and 7 bases at J; junction bases unmatched: 12. CDR3 protein: CASGPLPGQGARNEQFF. The CDR3 coding sequence is TGTGCTAGTGGTCCCCTACCGGGACAGGGGGCGAGGAATGAGCAGTTCTTC.

The chain joins TRBV7-3 to TRBJ1-1, with D perhaps matching TRBD1 (5 bases). This CDR3 region has 13 residues. The germline V gene has CDR1 SGHTA and CDR2 FQGTGA. Trimming pared 8 bases from V and 3 bases from J, leaving 13 bases between. The CDR3 DNA sequence: TGTGCCAGCTCCAGGGTGGGCGACACTGAAGCTTTCTTT. Its protein product is CASSRVGDTEAFF.

Remarks on this clone: The conserved phenylalanine or tryptophan normally closing the CDR3 is absent here, so this likely arose from a read error. It is unclear where the CDR3 begins or ends on the DNA, so no DNA is shown, and the CDR3 is as TCRdb lists it. The CDR3 spells CASSVDPAG. The genes are TRBV9 and TRBJ2-7; the DNA was not used to check the table's D call, TRBD2. The germline V gene has CDR1 SGDLS and CDR2 YYNGEE. The CDR3 sequence runs 9 residues, both termini included.

This clone was counted once. The V and J genes are TRBV27 and TRBJ1-5; perhaps TRBD1 as D (5 bases). V shed 3 bases and J shed 0 bases, with 9 bases lying between them. The CDR3 has 15 amino acids. Per germline, CDR1 MNHEY and CDR2 SMNVEV (reference sequence). The CDR3 nucleotides are TGTGCCAGCAGTTTGGCCAGGGCTAGCAATCAGCCCCAGCATTTT. Protein: CASSLARASNQPQHF.

The genes are TRBV7-2 and TRBJ2-7; 7 bases line up with TRBD1. Germline V gene data show CDR1 as SGHTA and CDR2 as FQGNSA. This CDR3 comprises 13 residues. The trim removed 3 bases at V and 3 bases at J, leaving 2 bases unmatched. CDR3 sequence: CASSLTGFYEQYF. CDR3 DNA sequence: TGTGCCAGCAGCTTGACAGGGTTCTACGAGCAGTACTTC.

The gene calls are TRBV4-1 and TRBJ2-1; TRBD2 aligns across 9 bases. Germline CDR1 MGHRA, CDR2 YSYEKL. V lost 2 bases, J lost 6 bases, and 11 bases stayed unmatched. The CDR3 runs to 17 residues. CDR3 sequence (DNA): TGCGCCAGCAGCCAACTTCTCATGGCGGGGGGGAGCAATGAGCAGTTCTTC. Its protein product is CASSQLLMAGGSNEQFF.

The V gene is TRBV18, the J gene TRBJ2-7; a weak D match, TRBD1 (6 bases). The CDR3 is made up of 16 amino acids. In germline, CDR1 is KGHSH, CDR2 LQKENI. V was clipped by 0 bases and J by 1 base, with 13 bases between them. CDR3 sequence (DNA): TGTGCCAGCTCACCACCCCAGGGGTCCAGGTCCTACGAGCAGTACTTC. This translates into CASSPPQGSRSYEQYF.

This clone was seen a single time. This chain links TRBV6-1 with TRBJ2-7, with 10 bases that match TRBD1. Germline lookup yields CDR1 MNHNS and CDR2 SASEGT. Germline trimming cut 2 bases from V and 3 bases from J; bases unmatched to any gene: 7. The CDR3 contains 16 residues. In nucleotides, the CDR3 is TGTGCCAGCAGTGAATTCGGGGGACAGGGGTTCTACGAGCAGTACTTC. It encodes CASSEFGGQGFYEQYF.

This chain links TRBV11-2 with TRBJ2-7; tentative D call: TRBD1 (6 bases). This CDR3 has 12 residues. The germline V and J ends were trimmed by 6 bases and 5 bases, with 11 bases remaining between them. Germline assignment: CDR1 SGHAT and CDR2 FQNNGV. The CDR3 is CASRSRGDEQYF. In DNA form, the CDR3 reads TGTGCCAGCAGGTCCAGGGGAGACGAGCAGTACTTC.

J is TRBJ1-6 and V is TRBV5-6; D is uncertain. The germline gives CDR1 SGHDT, CDR2 YYEEEE. Trimming removed 4 bases at V and 6 bases at J, with 14 bases between. The CDR3 extends over 15 amino acids. CDR3 in DNA: TGTGCCAGCAGCACCTGGGCCGGTTTTAATTCACCCCTCCACTTT. Protein sequence: CASSTWAGFNSPLHF. Full variable domain (remainder filled in from reference TRBV5-6 and TRBJ1-6): DAGVTQSPTHLIKTRGQQVTLRCSPKSGHDTVSWYQQALGQGPQFIFQYYEEEERQRGNFPDRFSGHQFPNYSSELNVNALLLGDSALYLCASSTWAGFNSPLHFGNGTRLTVT.